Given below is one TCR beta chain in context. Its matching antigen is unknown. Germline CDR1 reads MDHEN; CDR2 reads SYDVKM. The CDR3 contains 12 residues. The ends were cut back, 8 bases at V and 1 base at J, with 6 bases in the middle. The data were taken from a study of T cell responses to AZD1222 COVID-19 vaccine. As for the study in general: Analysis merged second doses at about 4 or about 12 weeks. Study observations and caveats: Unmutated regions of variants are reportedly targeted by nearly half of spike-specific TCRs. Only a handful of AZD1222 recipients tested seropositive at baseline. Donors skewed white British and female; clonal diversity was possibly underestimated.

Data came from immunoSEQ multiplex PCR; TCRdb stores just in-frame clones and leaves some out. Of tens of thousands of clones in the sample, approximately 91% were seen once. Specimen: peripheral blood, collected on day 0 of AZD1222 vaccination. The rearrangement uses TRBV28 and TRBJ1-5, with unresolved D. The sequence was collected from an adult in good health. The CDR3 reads CASVVSNQPQHF. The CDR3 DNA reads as TGTGCCAGCGTCGTCAGCAATCAGCCCCAGCATTTT.